This is a list of T cell receptor beta chains from one sample in a study of OX40 agonist ivuxolimab in advanced cancers. Libraries were prepared by immunoSEQ multiplex PCR; TCRdb keeps only in-frame clonotypes and omits some of them. The data show some 100,000 clones, around nine tenths seen once. The sample in question was CD4+ or CD8+ T cells sorted from blood, obtained in a trial of the OX40 agonist ivuxolimab. These TCRs come from an adult with an advanced solid tumor such as melanoma, head and neck, liver or kidney cancer. The CDR3 runs from the conserved cysteine through the conserved F or W.

>TRBJ1-5|TRBV18
CASSGQANQPQHF
>TRBJ2-4|TRBV30
CAWSVGLRTVIAKNIQYF
>TRBJ2-5|TRBV11-2
CASSPDRETQYF
>TRBJ2-7|TRBV18
CASSPIGSEQYF
>TRBJ2-5|TRBV7-6
CASSLRVAGGETQYF
>TRBJ2-2|TRBV5-1
CASSFAGDTGELFF
>TRBJ1-6|TRBV5-8
CASSRDRDSPLHF
>TRBJ2-1|TRBV5-1
CASSPSPGQGHNEQFF
>TRBJ2-3|TRBV27
CASSLSRLLSDTQYF
>TRBJ1-2|TRBV6-5
CASSYGDRGSYGYTF
>TRBJ1-1|TRBV7-9
CASSPIGGLNEAFF
>TRBJ1-3|TRBV5-5
CASSPLGGDRNTIYF
>TRBJ2-7|TRBV30
CAWSMTDRVYEQYF
>TRBJ1-5|TRBV10-3
CAISGGARTNQPQHF
>TRBJ2-1|TRBV4-3
CASSSRAPNEQFF
>TRBJ1-5|TRBV28
CASSGIRPQHF
>TRBJ2-2|TRBV9
CASRGPGLNTGELFF
>TRBJ1-3|TRBV7-9
CASSLNRDGNTIYF
>TRBJ2-3|TRBV9
CASRRGGHLTDTQYF
>TRBJ2-2|TRBV4-1
CASSQLLRTGRRAGELFF
>TRBJ1-1|TRBV10-3
CAIRDGKNTEAFF
>TRBJ1-1|TRBV4-2
CASSPQGVGNTEAFF
>TRBJ2-7|TRBV5-6
CASSLLVGEQYF
>TRBJ2-1|TRBV5-4
CASSLGGGAFNEQFF
>TRBJ1-4|TRBV7-9
CASSFWTGLLATNEKLFF
>TRBJ2-3|TRBV7-9
CASSPWEASGSDTQYF
>TRBJ2-1|TRBV7-8
CASSLTDENEQFF
>TRBJ2-5|TRBV7-9
CASSPPEVETQYF
>TRBJ2-1|TRBV30
CAWRTGRTTYNEQFF
>TRBJ1-1|TRBV25-1
CASSTRTAINTEAFF
>TRBJ2-2|TRBV19
CASSRDSPRPGELFF
>TRBJ1-2|TRBV30
CAWVQGGAGYGYTF
>TRBJ2-1|TRBV19
CASSAPGLVNNEQFF
>TRBJ1-6|TRBV7-9
CASTRDREFSPLHF
>TRBJ1-6|TRBV6-5
CASRTGTGNSPLHF
>TRBJ2-1|TRBV6-1
CAVSGQTGYNEQFF
>TRBJ1-2|TRBV5-1
CASSLAGLGQPNYGYTF
>TRBJ2-2|TRBV11-3
CASSLWGQGSGELFF
>TRBJ1-1|TRBV6-1
CASSESGGTTEAFF
>TRBJ1-2|TRBV27
CASSFRGGLGYTF
>TRBJ2-3|TRBV7-2
CATTGLTSTDTQYF
>TRBJ2-3|TRBV7-2
CASSFGGVTADTQYF
>TRBJ1-3|TRBV6-5
CASSSPGTVAGNTIYF
>TRBJ2-2|TRBV5-1
CASSLMASGNTGELFF
>TRBJ2-4|TRBV18
CASSPIRASGIQYF